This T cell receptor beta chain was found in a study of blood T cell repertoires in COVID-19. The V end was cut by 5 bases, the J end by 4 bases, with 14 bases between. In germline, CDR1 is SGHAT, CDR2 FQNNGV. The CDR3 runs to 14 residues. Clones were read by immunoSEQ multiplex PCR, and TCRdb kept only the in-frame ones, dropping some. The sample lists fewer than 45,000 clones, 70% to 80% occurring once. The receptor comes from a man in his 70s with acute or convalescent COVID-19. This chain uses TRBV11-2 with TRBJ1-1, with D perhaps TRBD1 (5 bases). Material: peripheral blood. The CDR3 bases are TGTGCCAGCAGCCCCAGGGTTGTTGGCACTGAAGCTTTCTTT. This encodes CASSPRVVGTEAFF.